This T cell receptor (beta chain) was documented in a study of blood T cell repertoires in COVID-19. About the study: There were acute and convalescent COVID-19 samples, and they came from the United States, Italy and Spain. PBMCs, B-cell-depleted T cells, or T cells provided the cDNA or gDNA that made up the material.

Source study methods: Researchers report that nucleated cell counts were estimated from reference gene primer amplification. Assay used: immunoSEQ multiplex PCR; TCRdb lists only in-frame clones, some missing. V, J and clone size reflect that table, while D and trimming were determined from the DNA. The sample carries approximately 130,000 clones, 88% recorded once. Regarding this clone: Compared with germline, one end of the junction differs, possibly owing to a read error.

Input material: peripheral blood. The receptor was isolated from a human donor in a cohort sampled during active COVID-19.

This chain's CDR3 is CSVESGRF. The CDR3 DNA reads TGCAGCGTTGAGAGTGGGAGGTTT. The chain joins TRBV29-1 to TRBJ1-1; no clear D gene. The CDR3 length is 8 residues. Per germline, CDR1 SQVTM and CDR2 ANQGSEA. The entire variable domain, with the rest obtained from reference TRBV29-1 and TRBJ1-1, is as follows: SAVISQKPSRDICQRGTSLTIQCQVDSQVTMMFWYRQQPGQSLTLIATANQGSEATYESGFVIDKFPISRPNLTFSTLTVSNMSPEDSSIYLCSVESGRFGQGTRLTVV.